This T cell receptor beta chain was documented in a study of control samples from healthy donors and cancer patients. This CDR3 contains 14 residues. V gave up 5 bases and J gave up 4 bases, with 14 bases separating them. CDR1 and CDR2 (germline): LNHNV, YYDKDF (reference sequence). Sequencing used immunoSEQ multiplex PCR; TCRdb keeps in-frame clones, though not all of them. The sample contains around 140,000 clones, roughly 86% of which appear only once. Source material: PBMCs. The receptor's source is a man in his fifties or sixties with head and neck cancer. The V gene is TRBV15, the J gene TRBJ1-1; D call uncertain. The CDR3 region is CATSPVGIRTEAFF. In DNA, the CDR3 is TGTGCCACCAGCCCTGTAGGCATCCGCACTGAAGCTTTCTTT.